The table lists the clone carrying this T cell receptor beta chain with a count of one. What it binds is not known. Germline V gene data show CDR1 as SEHNR and CDR2 as FQNEAQ (reference sequence). Unmatched junction bases numbered 4, after V lost 5 bases and J lost 10 bases. The CDR3 is 12 amino acids. The data stem from a study of shared clonotypes between healthy human individuals. Method: immunoSEQ multiplex PCR; TCRdb's copy keeps in-frame clones and lacks some. The sample lists over a million clones; 96% were seen once. General observations from the study: Some naive CD4 clonotypes, about 5.5%, turned up in common across a handful of donors. Represented diversity, genetic and exposure-history alike, was limited by few donors. Rarefaction curves obtained for sorted subsets showed sequencing incomplete despite large depth.

Sequencing was carried out using naive CD4+ T cells sorted from blood. Described subset: CD45RA+ positively selected. The rearrangement links TRBV7-9 to TRBJ2-1; 8 nucleotides line up with TRBD1. The sequence derives from a man in his thirties or forties in good health. Here the CDR3 reads CASSPQGAEQFF. The CDR3 nucleotides are TGTGCCAGCAGCCCCCAGGGGGCCGAGCAGTTCTTC.